These 24 T cell receptor beta chains were sequenced from one sample in a study of T cell responses to AZD1222 COVID-19 vaccine. Profiled with immunoSEQ multiplex PCR; TCRdb holds only in-frame clones, not every one. The sample includes roughly 100,000 clones, roughly 90% of them seen just once. The sample in question was peripheral blood, obtained on day 0 of AZD1222 vaccination. The receptors were gathered from an adult in good health.

This chain connects TRBV2 to TRBJ2-7; tentative D call: TRBD2 (5 bases). Germline V gives CDR1 SNHLY, CDR2 FYNNEI. The V and J ends lost 9 bases and 5 bases respectively, with 17 bases between them. The CDR3 extends over 13 amino acids. The CDR3 nucleotides read TGTGCCAGAGAGGGTGGGCGGCCGAACGAGCAGTACTTC. This codes for CAREGGRPNEQYF.

A word on this clone: The identical CDR3 is also encoded by other nucleotide sequences in the sample. This chain links TRBV12-3 or TRBV12-4 with TRBJ2-7, with a weak D call TRBD2 (6 bases). V lost 6 bases and J 0 bases, leaving 6 bases between the germline ends. The CDR3 extends over 12 amino acids. The CDR3 here is CASRRGSYEQYF. For the CDR3, the DNA is TGTGCCAGCAGGCGGGGCTCCTACGAGCAGTACTTC.

V gene TRBV5-6 combines with J gene TRBJ1-2; D unresolved. CDR1 and CDR2 (germline): SGHDT, YYEEEE. Trimming left V 4 bases short and J 0 bases short, with 13 bases between. The CDR3 is made up of 15 amino acids. CDR3 DNA sequence: TGTGCCAGCAGCCCGCAACCGGGATCTAACTATGGCTACACCTTC. Its protein product is CASSPQPGSNYGYTF.

CDR3 coding DNA: TGTGCCAGCAGCCCCCGCTGGACCTACGAGCAGTACTTC. This codes for CASSPRWTYEQYF. This rearrangement joins TRBV7-9 to TRBJ2-7; D remains unclear. Germline CDR1 is SEHNR and CDR2 is FQNEAQ (reference sequence). V was clipped by 5 bases and J by 2 bases, with 10 bases between them. This CDR3 region has 13 residues.

The chain is built from TRBV27 and TRBJ2-7; unclear D gene. Trimming shortened V by 4 bases and J by 4 bases, and 8 bases separated the two germline ends. The germline gives CDR1 MNHEY, CDR2 SMNVEV (reference sequence). This CDR3 comprises 12 residues. This chain's CDR3 is CASSYNGYEQYF. DNA of the CDR3: TGTGCCAGCAGTTATAATGGGTACGAGCAGTACTTC.

DNA of the CDR3: TGCGCCAGCAGCTTGACTAGCGGGAGGCACAATGAGCAGTTCTTC. Its translation: CASSLTSGRHNEQFF. The J gene is TRBJ2-1, the V gene TRBV5-1, with TRBD2 identical over 12 bases. CDR1 SGHRS and CDR2 YFSETQ come from the germline V gene. The CDR3 length is 15 residues. V shed 1 base, J shed 5 bases, and the junction held 1 base outside the gene matches.

This clone has only a few counts. CDR3 in amino acids: CASSRDKNTEAFF. The CDR3 DNA follows: TGCGCCAGCAGCAGGGACAAGAACACTGAAGCTTTCTTT. The chain has TRBV5-1 and TRBJ1-1, with a weak D call TRBD1 (6 bases). The CDR3 contains 13 residues. V was cut by 4 bases and J by 1 base, with 8 bases left in between. CDR1 and CDR2 from the germline V gene are SGHRS and YFSETQ.

This sequence joins TRBV4-3 and TRBJ1-5, with D maybe TRBD1 (6 bases). Deletions cut 0 bases from V and 0 bases from J, with 12 bases between. The CDR3 runs to 17 residues. CDR1 is LGHNA, CDR2 YSLEER, per germline. The CDR3 nucleotides are TGCGCCAGCAGCCAAGATCTAGGGGGGGCTAGCAATCAGCCCCAGCATTTT. Protein product: CASSQDLGGASNQPQHF.

The genes are TRBV6-2 or TRBV6-3 and TRBJ1-3, with TRBD1 matching 7 bases. Germline V gene sequence: CDR1 MNHEY, CDR2 SVGEGT. The CDR3 is 15 residues long. Trimming at V came to 2 bases and at J to 4 bases, leaving 5 bases not matched to a gene. The CDR3 coding sequence is TGTGCCAGCAGTTACCTTCCGGGACAGGGAAACACCATATATTTT. Protein: CASSYLPGQGNTIYF.

The rearrangement links TRBV6-2 or TRBV6-3 to TRBJ2-7; tentatively, D is TRBD1 (7 bases). The CDR3 runs 14 residues. Germline V gives CDR1 MNHEY, CDR2 SVGEGT. V gave up 4 bases and J gave up 5 bases, with 15 bases separating them. The CDR3 protein is CASSLQGRRDEQYF. As DNA, the CDR3 is TGTGCCAGCAGTTTACAGGGGCGGAGGGACGAGCAGTACTTC.

The genes are TRBV4-1 and TRBJ1-3; 10 bases fit TRBD1. J gave up 4 bases and V 4 bases, and 10 bases lay outside the gene matches. CDR3 length equals 17 residues. Germline V gene lookup returns CDR1 MGHRA and CDR2 YSYEKL. The CDR3 sequence is CASSRDRGMIRGNTIYF. The CDR3, as DNA: TGCGCCAGCAGCCGGGACAGGGGCATGATTCGAGGAAACACCATATATTTT.

This clone appeared once. This chain joins TRBV5-4 and TRBJ1-3; TRBD1 is a possible D gene (6 bases). With 0 bases removed from V and 4 bases from J, the gap between germline ends came to 11 bases. CDR3 length: 15 residues. Germline V lookup: CDR1 SGHNT, CDR2 YYREEE (reference sequence). The CDR3 is CASSLGRGVGNTIYF. The CDR3 bases are TGTGCCAGCAGCTTGGGCAGGGGAGTGGGAAACACCATATATTTT. The variable domain in full, with the rest retrieved from reference TRBV5-4 and TRBJ1-3, is ETGVTQSPTHLIKTRGQQVTLRCSSQSGHNTVSWYQQALGQGPQFIFQYYREEENGRGNFPPRFSGLQFPNYSSELNVNALELDDSALYLCASSLGRGVGNTIYFGEGSWLTVV.

Only one count was recorded for this clone. The chain has TRBV24-1 and TRBJ1-2; no firm D call. The CDR3 is 14 residues long. V was clipped by 0 bases and J by 0 bases, with 4 bases between them. Germline CDR1 reads KGHDR; CDR2 reads SFDVKD. Written as DNA, the CDR3 is TGTGCCACCAGTGATTTGCAGTCTAACTATGGCTACACCTTC. It translates to CATSDLQSNYGYTF.

This chain links TRBV18 with TRBJ2-7; D gene uncertain. The CDR3 extends over 13 amino acids. Trimming cost V 3 bases and J 3 bases, with 9 bases left between them. Germline loops: CDR1 KGHSH, CDR2 LQKENI. The chain's CDR3 is CASSPPILYEQYF. CDR3 nucleotides: TGTGCCAGCTCACCCCCAATACTCTACGAGCAGTACTTC. Together with reference TRBV18 and TRBJ2-7, the CDR3 gives the full variable domain: NAGVMQNPRHLVRRRGQEARLRCSPMKGHSHVYWYRQLPEEGLKFMVYLQKENIIDESGMPKERFSAEFPKEGPSILRIQQVVRGDSAAYFCASSPPILYEQYFGPGTRLTVT.

V usage is TRBV6-5 and J usage is TRBJ1-2, with 7 bases that match TRBD1. The CDR3 totals 15 residues. The V and J ends lost 6 bases and 7 bases, in that order; junction bases with no gene match: 14. CDR1 MNHEY and CDR2 SVGAGI come from the germline V gene. CDR3 loop: CASSTLTTGKFGYTF. The CDR3 DNA sequence: TGTGCCAGCAGCACTCTCACGACAGGGAAATTTGGCTACACCTTC.

This clone was observed a handful of times. The chain links TRBV12-2 to TRBJ1-2. TRBV12-2 is flagged as a pseudogene. There are 19 residues in the CDR3. CDR3 residues: CASRLGGICPPLANYGYTF. CDR3 coding DNA: TGTGCAAGTCGCTTAGGTGGAATATGCCCACCGCTAGCTAACTATGGCTACACCTTC.

The chain carries TRBV10-3 and TRBJ1-2; D remains unclear. Trimming shortened V by 2 bases and J by 4 bases, and 11 bases separated the two germline ends. Germline loops: CDR1 ENHRY, CDR2 SYGVKD. This CDR3 is 14 amino acids long. The CDR3 protein is CAISERDPGYGYTF. The CDR3 DNA follows: TGTGCCATCAGTGAGCGCGATCCGGGCTATGGCTACACCTTC.

This chain links TRBV7-2 with TRBJ2-7; possible D gene TRBD1, 5 bases. Trimming cost V 7 bases and J 3 bases, with 16 bases left between them. CDR1 is SGHTA and CDR2 is FQGNSA in the germline V gene. The CDR3 runs 14 residues. In DNA, the CDR3 is TGTGCCAGCAACCAAGGGGATCATCGCTACGAGCAGTACTTC. It yields the protein CASNQGDHRYEQYF.

The V call is TRBV6-1, the J call TRBJ2-1, with 12 bases matching TRBD2. Per germline, CDR1 MNHNS and CDR2 SASEGT. The CDR3 sequence is 15 residues long. Trimming removed 7 bases from V and 7 bases from J; junction bases left unmatched: 8. The CDR3 is CASISGGTSGNEQFF. CDR3 in DNA: TGTGCCAGCATTTCCGGGGGGACTAGCGGGAATGAGCAGTTCTTC.

CDR3 DNA: TGCGCCAGCATCCCACTGGACTCCTACGAGCAGTACTTC. Translated: CASIPLDSYEQYF. The chain is built from TRBV10-2 and TRBJ2-7; D remains unclear. V dropped 7 bases and J dropped 0 bases, with 10 bases sitting between them. The CDR3 length is 13 residues. Germline V gene data show CDR1 as WSHSY and CDR2 as SAAADI.

This CDR3 reads CASSLEGGNQPQHF. CDR3 sequence (DNA): TGTGCCAGCAGCTTAGAAGGGGGGAATCAGCCCCAGCATTTT. This chain uses TRBV11-2 with TRBJ1-5; perhaps TRBD1 as D (6 bases). This CDR3 has 14 residues. V was shortened by 0 bases and J by 4 bases, with 7 bases between the two germline ends. Germline lookup yields CDR1 SGHAT and CDR2 FQNNGV.

This clone was counted once. V usage is TRBV18 and J usage is TRBJ2-3; D is possibly TRBD1 (7 bases). The germline gives CDR1 KGHSH, CDR2 LQKENI. The CDR3 extends over 18 amino acids. V lost 6 bases and J lost 3, with 25 bases in between. The CDR3 DNA reads as TGTGCCAGCTCCCCCGGAGGGGGCGATGCCTTTAGTACAGATACGCAGTATTTT. Translated: CASSPGGGDAFSTDTQYF.

This clone was seen just once. The chain is built from TRBV19 and TRBJ1-2, with D perhaps TRBD1 (6 bases). CDR3 length: 13 amino acids. The V end was cut by 6 bases, the J end by 6 bases, with 14 bases between. CDR1 is LNHDA and CDR2 is SQIVND in the germline V gene (reference sequence). In nucleotides, the CDR3 is TGTGCCAGTAGCCCTCAGGGGAGAAATGGCTACACCTTC. Protein: CASSPQGRNGYTF.

The chain combines TRBV3-1 (or the pseudogene TRBV3-2) with TRBJ2-5; TRBD2 might be the D (7 bases). CDR3 length: 15 residues. V lost 3 bases and J lost 5, with 16 bases in between. Germline V gene sequence: CDR1 LGHDT, CDR2 YNNKEL (reference sequence). This CDR3 reads CASSHRGEGAETQYF. The DNA of the CDR3 is TGTGCCAGCAGCCATAGGGGGGAGGGCGCGGAGACCCAGTACTTC.